This entry features one TCR beta chain sequence. Primers used for first-strand cDNA, a TRAV- and TRBV-specific set, covered both alpha and beta chains. TCR amplification used around 20 PCR cycles, a constant-region primer and a V-primer adapter. TCRdb ran MiXCR on the reads and lists one entry per CDR3 protein. The sample records approximately 11,000 distinct CDR3 sequences, 55% to 65% being singletons. These data come from a study of low-dose radiotherapy and immunotherapy resistance in tumors. The overall study: Intravenous nivolumab 240 mg every two weeks plus ipilimumab 1 mg/kg every six weeks was given to patients. Patients took aspirin (300 mg orally, daily) for four cycles beginning at cycle 1 day 1.

V lost 5 bases and J lost 11; bases outside the gene matches: 9. The CDR3 is 13 residues long. Germline V gene sequence: CDR1 MNHEY, CDR2 SVGEGT. This rearrangement joins TRBV6-2 or TRBV6-3 to TRBJ1-5, with TRBD1 matching 7 bases. This receptor was taken from a human donor with advanced metastatic prostate, ovarian, gallbladder or colorectal cancer (not recorded which). This table probably holds off-target reads from a library built for another chain. Here the CDR3 DNA reads TGTGCCAGCAGTCCGTTCGGGACAGTCTCCCAGCATTTT. It is translated as CASSPFGTVSQHF.